This T cell receptor (delta chain) came from a study of γδ T cells in repeated Plasmodium falciparum infection. TCRdb redid clone calling on the multiplex PCR reads using CATT. Of approximately 93,000 delta-chain clones in the sample, over 0.75% are singletons; the top ten hold more than 9%. This clone was counted ten times or more. Sample: gamma-delta T cells from blood. This receptor was identified in a pool of human donors (malaria-infected and uninfected, not separated).

CDR3 in DNA: TGTGCTCTTGGGACCTCTTATCCGCGGGTCTGGGGGACCTACACCGATAAACTCATCTTT. This encodes CALGTSYPRVWGTYTDKLIF. The chain uses TRDV1 and TRDJ1, with 8 nucleotides matching TRDD3. Germline-derived CDR1 and CDR2 are TSWWSYY and QGS. V lost 5 bases to trimming and J lost 0 bases; unmatched junction nucleotides: 20. The CDR3 runs to 20 residues.